This T cell receptor beta chain was found in a study of human T cells and chemical hapten exposure. TCRdb redid the calling of the RACE reads with MiXCR, one entry per CDR3 protein. The sample holds roughly 200,000 distinct CDR3 sequences, under 25% seen once. V was trimmed by 4 bases and J by 6 bases, leaving 16 bases between them. Germline V gene lookup returns CDR1 DFQATT and CDR2 SNEGSKA (reference sequence). CDR3 length: 14 residues. There are a few counts of this clonotype. Time point indicated: patch test 3, about 24 weeks after DPC sensitization. Noted treatment: therapeutic diphenylcyclopropenone sensitization with weekly scalp DPC.

The V and J genes are TRBV20-1 and TRBJ1-5; a possible D gene is TRBD1 (6 bases). This specimen consisted of whole blood, obtained in connection with sensitization to the hapten diphenylcyclopropenone (DPC). This TCR came from a woman aged 40 to 49 with alopecia areata. Some clones in this sample may be carry-over from other donors' samples. The CDR3 DNA is TGCAGTGCTATCTCCGAGGGAGGGGGTCAGCCCCAGCATTTT. Translation gives CSAISEGGGQPQHF.